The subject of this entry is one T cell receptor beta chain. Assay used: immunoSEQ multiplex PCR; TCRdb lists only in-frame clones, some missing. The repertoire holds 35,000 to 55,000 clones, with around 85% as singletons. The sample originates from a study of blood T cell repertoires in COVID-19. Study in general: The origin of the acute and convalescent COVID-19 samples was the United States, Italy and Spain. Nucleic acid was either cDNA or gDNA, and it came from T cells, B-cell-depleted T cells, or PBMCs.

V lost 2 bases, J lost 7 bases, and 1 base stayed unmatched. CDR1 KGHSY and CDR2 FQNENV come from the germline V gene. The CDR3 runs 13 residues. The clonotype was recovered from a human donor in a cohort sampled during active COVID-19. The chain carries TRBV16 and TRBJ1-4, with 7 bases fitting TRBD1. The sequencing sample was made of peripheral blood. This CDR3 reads CASSQGTVEKLFF. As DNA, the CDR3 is TGTGCCAGCAGCCAAGGGACAGTTGAAAAACTGTTTTTT.